This TCR beta chain was obtained from a study of T cell repertoires in cytomegalovirus infection. TCRdb independently ran MiXCR on the reads; one entry per CDR3 protein. This table has 700,000 to 950,000 distinct CDR3 sequences, roughly 33% appearing once. This clonotype was seen only once. The antigen remains undetermined. One junction end disagrees with the germline gene, perhaps due to a read error. Points from the study as a whole: The response measured ex vivo was dominated by TCR beta clonotypes (HLA-C-restricted and CMV-specific).

The sample in question was cultured CD8+ T cells from PBMCs, obtained from culture after CMV antigen stimulation. The TCR comes from a human donor in good health (CMV status not recorded). Some clones in this sample may be carry-over from other donors' samples.

The CDR3: CASSQKRTGELFF. The DNA of the CDR3 is TGTGCCAGCAGCCAGAAAAGGACCGGGGAGCTGTTTTTT. The chain employs TRBV4-1 and TRBJ2-2; D not resolved. CDR3 length: 13 amino acids. Germline loops: CDR1 MGHRA, CDR2 YSYEKL.